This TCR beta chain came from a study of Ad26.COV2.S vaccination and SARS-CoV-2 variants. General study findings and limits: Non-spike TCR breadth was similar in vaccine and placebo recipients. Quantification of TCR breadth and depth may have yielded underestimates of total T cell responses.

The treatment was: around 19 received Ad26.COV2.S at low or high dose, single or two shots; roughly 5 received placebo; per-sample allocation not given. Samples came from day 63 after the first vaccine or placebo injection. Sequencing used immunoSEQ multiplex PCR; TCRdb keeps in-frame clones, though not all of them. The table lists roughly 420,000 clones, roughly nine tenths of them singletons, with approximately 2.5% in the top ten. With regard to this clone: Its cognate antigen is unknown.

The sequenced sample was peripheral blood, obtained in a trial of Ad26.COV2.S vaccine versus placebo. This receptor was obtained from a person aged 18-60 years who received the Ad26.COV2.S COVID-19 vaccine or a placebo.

The CDR3 loop reads CASSFLSGTLYNEQFF. CDR3 nucleotides: TGTGCCAGCAGCTTCCTAAGCGGGACCTTATACAATGAGCAGTTCTTC. This rearrangement joins TRBV11-3 to TRBJ2-1; 7 nucleotides line up with TRBD2. The length of the CDR3 is 16 residues. From germline, CDR1 is SGHNT and CDR2 YENEEA. V dropped 3 bases and J dropped 4; count of bases not matched to a gene: 9.